This entry describes one T cell receptor beta chain. As yet, its antigen is unknown. The data were obtained in a study of shared clonotypes between healthy human individuals. The table came from immunoSEQ multiplex PCR; TCRdb's copy has only in-frame clones and leaves some out. The sample includes 2 million to 2.5 million clones, approximately 95% of them seen just once. This CDR3 has 15 residues. V was pared by 2 bases and J by 0 bases, with 4 bases of the junction left unmatched. Germline CDR1 is SGHRS and CDR2 is YFSETQ. Overall study findings and caveats: A generally larger estimated richness was seen in naive subsets than in memory subsets. Unshared clonotypes carried lower generation probabilities than those common to all four donors.

CD45RA+ naive and CD45RA-negative memory subsets were separated from CD4+ cells. Sequencing was carried out using naive CD4+ T cells from PBMCs. Subset here: CD45RA+ positively selected. The V call is TRBV5-1, the J call TRBJ1-2, with 7 bases aligning to TRBD1. The receptor was isolated from a man aged 18 to 35 in good health. Some clones in this sample may be carry-over from other donors' samples. CDR3 amino acids: CASSFGTATNYGYTF. In nucleotides, the CDR3 is TGCGCCAGCAGCTTCGGGACAGCAACTAACTATGGCTACACCTTC.